Listed below are T cell receptor beta chains from one sample, sequenced in a study of control samples from healthy donors and cancer patients. Some clones are missing from TCRdb's copy, which holds only in-frame ones; the method was immunoSEQ multiplex PCR. This sample has about 140,000 clones, with approximately 94% found just once. Sequencing input: blood. All receptors come from a man between 35 and 55 years old in good health. CDR3s include the opening cysteine and the closing phenylalanine or tryptophan. A D gene is named only where the DNA matches it firmly. The size entry is marked missing in some rows and otherwise reads once, few, many or a size class.

j_call clone_size v_call d_call cdr3_aa cdr3_nt
TRBJ1-1 . TRBV30 TRBD1 CAWRGQGNTEAFF TGTGCCTGGAGAGGACAGGGAAACACTGAAGCTTTCTTT
TRBJ2-3 . TRBV4-1 TRBD2 CASSQTSGTLTDTQYF TGCGCCAGCAGCCAGACTAGCGGGACCCTCACAGATACGCAGTATTTT
TRBJ2-2 . TRBV5-1 . CASSPLGRTGELFF TGCGCCAGCAGCCCACTAGGACGCACCGGGGAGCTGTTTTTT
TRBJ2-3 . TRBV11-3 TRBD1 CASSRRAGGYTDTQYF TGTGCCAGCAGCCGCCGGGCAGGGGGTTACACAGATACGCAGTATTTT
TRBJ2-2 . TRBV3-1/TRBV3-2 TRBD2 CASSHPSGGTGELFF TGTGCCAGCAGCCATCCTAGCGGGGGAACCGGGGAGCTGTTTTTT
TRBJ1-5 . TRBV5-4 TRBD1 CASSAGTGDQPQHF TGTGCCAGCAGCGCCGGGACAGGCGATCAGCCCCAGCATTTT
TRBJ2-1 . TRBV24-1 TRBD2 CATSDPGTSGRLSVVGQFF TGTGCCACCAGTGATCCCGGGACTAGCGGGAGATTAAGCGTGGTAGGGCAGTTCTTC
TRBJ2-7 . TRBV9 TRBD2 CASNSGGSRGEQYF TGTGCCAGCAACTCGGGAGGGTCACGAGGAGAGCAGTACTTC
TRBJ1-2 . TRBV3-1/TRBV3-2 . CASSHEGNLIYGYTF TGTGCCAGCAGCCACGAGGGTAACCTTATCTATGGCTACACCTTC
TRBJ2-1 once TRBV10-3 . CAIRSGLAASYNEQFF TGTGCCATCAGGTCGGGACTGGCGGCCTCCTACAATGAGCAGTTCTTC
TRBJ1-6 . TRBV5-6 . CASSPPAVGTYNSPLHF TGTGCCAGCAGCCCCCCCGCAGTAGGGACCTATAATTCACCCCTCCACTTT
TRBJ1-2 . TRBV7-3 . CASSPFSPASYGYTF TGTGCCAGCAGCCCCTTTTCCCCTGCGAGCTATGGCTACACCTTC
TRBJ1-1 . TRBV5-6 . CASSLVMDHHF TGTGCCAGCAGCTTGGTAATGGACCACCACTTT
TRBJ2-1 . TRBV5-4 . CASSLDQSSYNEQFF TGTGCCAGCAGCTTAGACCAAAGCTCCTACAATGAGCAGTTCTTC
TRBJ2-7 . TRBV27 TRBD1 CASRSGTGAYEQYF TGTGCCAGCAGGAGTGGGACAGGAGCCTACGAGCAGTACTTC
TRBJ2-3 . TRBV2 . CASSDRGAPPDTQYF TGTGCCAGCAGTGATAGAGGGGCGCCGCCAGATACGCAGTATTTT